Below, 29 T cell receptor beta chains from the same sample are listed, as sequenced in a study of blood T cells in healthy people across ages. Using a J-beta primer mix together with a sample-barcoded 5' primer, a second PCR was run for roughly 7 to 12 cycles. A single record per CDR3 protein comes from TCRdb applying MiXCR to the 5' RACE reads. The sample contains roughly 1.6 million distinct CDR3 sequences, roughly 32% of which appear only once. Sequenced material: blood. The receptors were sampled from a woman in her twenties or thirties in good health.

There are a few counts of this clonotype. V usage is TRBV4-1 and J usage is TRBJ2-7; TRBD2 agrees at 8 bases. The CDR3 runs 17 residues. Germline trimming cut 4 bases from V and 4 bases from J; bases unmatched to any gene: 15. Germline loops: CDR1 MGHRA, CDR2 YSYEKL. CDR3 bases: TGCGCCAGCAGCCGACAAACTAGCGGACCACTGGGGTACGAGCAGTACTTC. Residues: CASSRQTSGPLGYEQYF.

There are many counts of this clonotype. V is TRBV7-3 and J is TRBJ2-1, with no clear D. CDR3 length equals 13 residues. Germline CDR1 and CDR2: SGHTA and FQGTGA. Trimming stripped 6 bases from V and 6 bases from J, with 12 bases between. CDR3 in amino acids: CASRRIVFNEQFF. CDR3 coding DNA: TGTGCCAGCAGGCGAATAGTTTTCAATGAGCAGTTCTTC.

The J gene is TRBJ2-3, the V gene TRBV7-9; 8 nucleotides line up with TRBD2. This CDR3 is built from 16 residues. V was clipped by 5 bases and J by 7 bases; unmatched bases: 14. Per germline, CDR1 SEHNR and CDR2 FQNEAQ (reference sequence). The CDR3 nucleotides are TGTGCCAGCAGCCCATCGGTTAGCGGGGAGGTTTATACGCAGTATTTT. Translated, it gives CASSPSVSGEVYTQYF.

This clonotype was seen more than once but under ten times. Here the CDR3 reads CAISEPPSETQYF. The CDR3 nucleotides read TGTGCCATCAGTGAGCCTCCCAGTGAGACCCAGTACTTC. J is TRBJ2-5 and V is TRBV10-3; D not resolved. The germline V gene encodes CDR1 ENHRY and CDR2 SYGVKD. The CDR3 has 13 amino acids. The V and J ends lost 2 bases and 5 bases respectively, with 9 bases between them.

The gene calls are TRBV20-1 and TRBJ2-5; 9 bases are a match to TRBD2. The CDR3 spans 16 residues. With V trimmed by 3 bases and J by 2 bases, 10 bases remained unmatched. Germline V gene sequence: CDR1 DFQATT, CDR2 SNEGSKA (reference sequence). CDR3 sequence: CSASLGLAGRQETQYF. The CDR3 DNA follows: TGCAGTGCTAGTTTGGGTCTAGCGGGAAGACAAGAGACCCAGTACTTC.

The CDR3 DNA is TGTGCCAGCAGCTATACCGGGACAGGATTTAGTGGAGCACATGGCTACACCTTC. Translating it yields CASSYTGTGFSGAHGYTF. The gene calls are TRBV12-3 or TRBV12-4 and TRBJ1-2, with 8 positions matching TRBD1. V was clipped by 6 bases and J by 6 bases; unmatched bases: 21. The CDR3 consists of 18 residues.

The chain is built from TRBV24-1 and TRBJ1-1; 9 nucleotides line up with TRBD1. CDR1 KGHDR and CDR2 SFDVKD come from the germline V gene. This CDR3 comprises 15 residues. The CDR3: CVTTRGTGGDTEAFF. The CDR3 DNA sequence: TGTGTCACTACCCGGGGTACAGGGGGCGACACTGAAGCTTTCTTT.

This rearrangement joins TRBV10-3 to TRBJ1-1; D remains unclear. CDR3 size: 13 residues. The germline V gene encodes CDR1 ENHRY and CDR2 SYGVKD. V dropped 3 bases and J dropped 0 bases, with 5 bases sitting between them. In nucleotides, the CDR3 is TGTGCCATCAGTGAACGGCTGAACACTGAAGCTTTCTTT. As protein: CAISERLNTEAFF.

This sequence joins TRBV5-4 and TRBJ2-7; D is perhaps TRBD1 (6 bases). The CDR3 spans 17 residues. V lost 2 bases, J lost 3 bases, and 21 bases lay in between. Germline values: CDR1 SGHNT, CDR2 YYREEE (reference sequence). The CDR3 DNA is TGTGCCAGCAGCTTTTCTCAGGCCCGCTCAGGGGTCTACGAGCAGTACTTC. Its translation is CASSFSQARSGVYEQYF.

The J gene is TRBJ2-7, the V gene TRBV30; TRBD2 matches at 7 bases. The CDR3 runs to 15 residues. The ends lost 1 base at V and 2 bases at J; junction bases unmatched: 8. Germline CDR1 is GTSNPN and CDR2 is SVGIG (reference sequence). CDR3 protein: CAWSGVGTTTYEQYF. DNA of the CDR3: TGTGCCTGGAGTGGGGTCGGGACTACCACCTACGAGCAGTACTTC.

V usage is TRBV20-1 and J usage is TRBJ1-1; D gene ambiguous. The V gene lost 0 bases and the J gene lost 0 bases, with 11 bases spanning the gap. CDR3 length: 15 residues. In germline, CDR1 is DFQATT, CDR2 SNEGSKA (reference sequence). The CDR3 region is CSARDFQKMNTEAFF. The CDR3 DNA reads as TGCAGTGCTAGAGATTTTCAGAAAATGAACACTGAAGCTTTCTTT.

The chain combines TRBV10-3 with TRBJ2-7, with TRBD2 as a possible D gene (6 bases). The CDR3 loop spans 13 amino acids. Trimming shortened V by 6 bases and J by 0 bases, and 9 bases separated the two germline ends. Germline assignment: CDR1 ENHRY and CDR2 SYGVKD. The CDR3 region is CAIREGISYEQYF. Here the CDR3 DNA reads TGTGCCATCAGGGAGGGCATCTCCTACGAGCAGTACTTC.

This rearrangement joins TRBV25-1 to TRBJ1-1; no definite D call. The CDR3 contains 15 residues. Germline assignment: CDR1 MGHDK and CDR2 SYGVNS. The V gene lost 0 bases and the J gene lost 3 bases, with 11 bases spanning the gap. CDR3 sequence: CASSEYGAGDTEAFF. The CDR3 DNA sequence: TGTGCCAGCAGTGAATATGGAGCGGGCGACACTGAAGCTTTCTTT.

The chain joins TRBV29-1 to TRBJ1-2; TRBD1 is a possible D gene (5 bases). This CDR3 spans 12 amino acids. Trimming stripped 2 bases from V and 8 bases from J, with 12 bases between. Germline-derived CDR1 and CDR2 are SQVTM and ANQGSEA. CDR3 residues: CSVELAGKGYTF. The CDR3 region has the DNA TGCAGCGTTGAATTGGCAGGGAAAGGCTACACCTTC.

This chain connects TRBV12-3 or TRBV12-4 to TRBJ1-1, with D uncertain. V lost 4 bases and J lost 4, with 13 bases in between. CDR3 length equals 14 residues. The CDR3 reads CASSSRRRGTEAFF. CDR3 in DNA: TGTGCCAGCAGTTCCAGGAGGCGGGGCACTGAAGCTTTCTTT.

This clonotype was counted a few times. The chain has TRBV3-1 and TRBJ1-6, with 7 positions matching TRBD1. The germline V gene has CDR1 LGHDT and CDR2 YNNKEL (reference sequence). V gave up 1 base and J gave up 9 bases; unmatched junction bases: 3. CDR3 size: 14 residues. The DNA for the CDR3 is TGTGCCAGCAGCCAAGGTACAGGGGTTTCACCCCTCCACTTT. Translating gives CASSQGTGVSPLHF.

For the CDR3, the DNA is TGTGCCAGCAGTGAATGGGGGACTAGCGGGAGCTCCTACGAGCAGTACTTC. This sequence encodes CASSEWGTSGSSYEQYF. V usage is TRBV25-1 and J usage is TRBJ2-7; 14 positions match TRBD2. Trimming at V came to 1 base and at J to 0 bases, leaving 2 bases not matched to a gene. The CDR3 is made up of 17 amino acids. CDR1 and CDR2 from the germline V gene are MGHDK and SYGVNS.

V is TRBV12-5 and J is TRBJ2-5; TRBD1 matches 10 bases. Per germline, CDR1 LGHNT and CDR2 FRNRAP. The CDR3 extends over 16 amino acids. J lost 4 bases, V lost 0 bases, and 5 bases had no gene match. The CDR3 DNA reads TGTGCTAGTGGTTTGGTAGGGACAGGGGCCGGAGAGACCCAGTACTTC. Its protein is CASGLVGTGAGETQYF.

The rearrangement joins TRBV5-6 to TRBJ2-3; D ambiguous. Per germline, CDR1 SGHDT and CDR2 YYEEEE. CDR3 size: 17 residues. V was shortened by 2 bases and J by 0 bases, with 16 bases between the two germline ends. This chain's CDR3 is CASSLYPDLVSTDTQYF. The CDR3, as DNA: TGTGCCAGCAGCTTATACCCCGATTTAGTTAGCACAGATACGCAGTATTTT.

A remark on this clonotype: A much larger clone lies one base from this, so it may be a read error. The CDR3 bases are TGTGCCAGCAGCCTGGATTCGGGGTACGGCCACACCTTC. It encodes CASSLDSGYGHTF. The chain carries TRBV3-1 and TRBJ1-2; D remains ambiguous. V dropped 4 bases and J dropped 12 bases, with 18 bases sitting between them. CDR3 length: 13 amino acids. Germline lookup yields CDR1 LGHDT and CDR2 YNNKEL (reference sequence).

Comments on this clonotype: One end of the junction is discordant with germline, which a read error may explain. The chain uses TRBV9 and TRBJ2-3, with D perhaps TRBD1 (6 bases). Germline V gene sequence: CDR1 SGDLS, CDR2 YYNGEE. The CDR3 extends over 12 amino acids. The CDR3 sequence is CTSNRGTLEQYF. In DNA, the CDR3 is TGTACCAGCAACCGAGGGACATTGGAGCAGTATTTT.

As to this clonotype: The junction shows a germline mismatch at one end, possibly a read error. The CDR3 loop reads CASRHRGRTDAQYF. In DNA form, the CDR3 reads TGTGCCAGCAGGCACCGAGGGCGAACAGATGCGCAGTATTTT. The V gene is TRBV12-3 or TRBV12-4, the J gene TRBJ2-3; maybe TRBD2 (5 bases). This CDR3 has 14 residues.

This clonotype was recorded a few times. The genes are TRBV27 and TRBJ2-5; 9 positions match TRBD2. V trimming: 6 bases; J trimming: 5 bases; junction bases outside the gene matches: 10. This CDR3 contains 15 residues. Germline V gives CDR1 MNHEY, CDR2 SMNVEV (reference sequence). Written as DNA, the CDR3 is TGTGCCAGCAGCCCCTCTAGCGGGGTGGTGGAGACCCAGTACTTC. Encoded protein: CASSPSSGVVETQYF.

V gene TRBV20-1 combines with J gene TRBJ2-1; tentative D call: TRBD2 (6 bases). The V and J ends lost 1 base and 2 bases respectively, with 15 bases between them. This CDR3 has 16 amino acids. Germline CDR1 is DFQATT and CDR2 is SNEGSKA (reference sequence). The CDR3 protein is CSARATTSKTYNEQFF. The CDR3 nucleotides are TGCAGTGCTAGAGCTACGACTAGTAAGACCTACAATGAGCAGTTCTTC.

V is TRBV11-2 and J is TRBJ2-3, with D perhaps matching TRBD1 (6 bases). CDR1 and CDR2 (germline): SGHAT, FQNNGV. The V end lost 4 bases, the J end lost 1 base, and 12 bases lay between the germline ends. The CDR3 spans 15 residues. CDR3 amino acids: CASSYYRDGTDTQYF. Here the CDR3 DNA reads TGTGCCAGCAGCTACTACAGGGATGGCACAGATACGCAGTATTTT.

This clonotype was recorded at least ten times. V is TRBV12-3 or TRBV12-4 and J is TRBJ2-5; D not certain. The CDR3 is made up of 14 amino acids. With 2 bases removed from V and 2 bases from J, the gap between germline ends came to 9 bases. This chain's CDR3 is CASSLRRQQETQYF. The CDR3 coding sequence is TGTGCCAGCAGTTTAAGAAGGCAGCAAGAGACCCAGTACTTC.

This clonotype was picked up a small number of times. The chain has TRBV20-1 and TRBJ1-2; D may be TRBD1 (5 bases). This CDR3 has 14 amino acids. Germline CDR1 is DFQATT and CDR2 is SNEGSKA (reference sequence). The V gene lost 0 bases and the J gene lost 3 bases, with 11 bases spanning the gap. This chain's CDR3 is CSARDRRGHYGYTF. The DNA of the CDR3 is TGCAGTGCTAGAGACCGACGGGGCCACTATGGCTACACCTTC.

The gene calls are TRBV7-2 and TRBJ2-3; 9 nucleotides line up with TRBD2. The germline V gene has CDR1 SGHTA and CDR2 FQGNSA. CDR3 length equals 15 residues. The junction had 3 bases not matched to a gene; V was cut back by 3 bases and J by 2 bases. DNA of the CDR3: TGTGCCAGCAGCTTTCAGCGGGGGGCCACAGATACGCAGTATTTT. This translates into CASSFQRGATDTQYF.

The table lists this clonotype with many counts. J is TRBJ2-3 and V is TRBV15; D is unresolved. V dropped 0 bases and J dropped 6 bases, with 16 bases sitting between them. The CDR3 loop spans 16 amino acids. Germline lookup yields CDR1 LNHNV and CDR2 YYDKDF (reference sequence). The CDR3 bases are TGTGCCACCAGCAGAGATGTAATGGACGCCTTGGATACGCAGTATTTT. It encodes CATSRDVMDALDTQYF.